The entry below describes one T cell receptor (beta chain). The antigen is not known. In the ViraFEST assay, antigen-specific CD4+ clonotypes were identified by expansion after peptide-pool stimulation. Scientists isolated CD4+ T cells after an approximately 9-day culture period ended. Nucleocapsid antibodies were negative in the vaccine recipients, who had never had SARS-CoV-2 infection. Cultures of about 2 million PBMC per well contained approximately 9.6 IU/ml IL-2 plus 10 ug/ml peptides. It was on days 3 and 7 that half the medium was replaced with IL-2 medium. The source of the sample is a study of vaccination effects on CD4 cells after COVID-19. Looking at the study overall: Each participant was given two doses of one vaccine (BNT162b2 or mRNA-1273). Points from the study as a whole: The vaccine-induced clones of healthy vaccinees included only 1 of 255 that cross-reacted with common cold coronaviruses.

Only in-frame clones appear in the TCRdb table, and some are missing; sequencing was by immunoSEQ multiplex PCR. This sample has tens of thousands of clones, with over 65% found just once. The CDR3 loop spans 12 amino acids. Germline V gene sequence: CDR1 LNHDA, CDR2 SQIVND (reference sequence). Trimming at V came to 6 bases and at J to 7 bases, leaving 1 base not matched to a gene. This specimen was CD4+ T cells from PBMCs cultured with HCoV-OC43 spike peptides, taken before COVID-19 vaccination. Subset defined: HCoV-OC43 spike overlapping peptide pool stimulation. This sequence joins TRBV19 and TRBJ1-2, with 11 bases lining up with TRBD1. The clonotype comes from a human donor who received a COVID-19 vaccine. CDR3 nucleotides: TGTGCCAGTAGGGGACAGGGGGGTGGCTACACCTTC. Translated, it gives CASRGQGGGYTF.